This T cell receptor beta chain originates from a study of CD8 T cells in Susac syndrome. A quantity of about 0.5 to 1 ug RNA underwent reverse transcription using random hexamers. TCR beta CDR3 was amplified by immunoSEQ multiplex PCR. This amplification extended across 54 Vbeta and 13 Jbeta segments. TCRdb re-called the immunoSEQ multiplex PCR reads with MiXCR, one entry per CDR3 protein. Of approximately 100,000 distinct CDR3 sequences in the sample, about 96% were seen once. CDR1 MDHEN and CDR2 SYDVKM come from the germline V gene. Trimming removed 0 bases from V and 8 bases from J, with 10 bases in between. The CDR3 covers 14 residues. In the case of this clonotype: Antigen specificity is unknown.

Healthy donors formed controls matched for age and sex. Overall study results and limits: As the study acknowledged, the number of individuals in its TCR sequencing and HLA analysis was relatively small.

What was sequenced was CD4+ T cells from PBMCs. This clonotype was obtained from a human donor in good health. The chain is built from TRBV28 and TRBJ2-2; perhaps TRBD2 as D (6 bases). CDR3 DNA: TGTGCCAGCAGTTTATGGCAAGGGAGGGGGGAGCTGTTTTTT. This translates into CASSLWQGRGELFF. The variable domain in full, completed from reference TRBV28 and TRBJ2-2, reads DVKVTQSSRYLVKRTGEKVFLECVQDMDHENMFWYRQDPGLGLRLIYFSYDVKMKEKGDIPEGYSVSREKKERFSLILESASTNQTSMYLCASSLWQGRGELFFGEGSRLTVL.